This T cell receptor beta chain stems from a study of tumor-infiltrating lymphocytes in primary liver carcinoma. Study-level background: All patients had surgically resected primary liver carcinoma. Patients were both men and women, whose ages ran from 30 to 69 years. General observations from the study: Tumors had a top-250-clone fraction that was significantly higher than blood (p = 0.039). Tumor region pairs overlapped more than did tumor-adjacent and tumor-blood pairs.

A remark on this clonotype: Antigen: not known.

TCR beta cDNA came from approximately 540 ng total RNA, primed with a constant-region primer. A slightly modified ARM-PCR protocol with three nested multiplex PCR rounds produced these TCR beta libraries. It was with TRBV1-TRBV30 forward primers and a C-beta reverse primer that the first two PCR rounds were run, at around 11 cycles each. MiXCR was run by TCRdb on the multiplex PCR reads, yielding one entry per CDR3 protein. The table includes 300,000 to 350,000 distinct CDR3 sequences, 65% detected once. Germline V gene lookup returns CDR1 PRHDT and CDR2 FYEKMQ (reference sequence). V was shortened by 0 bases and J by 3 bases, with 12 bases between the two germline ends. This CDR3 is 15 amino acids long. Alongside blood RNA obtained from unsorted whole blood, germline DNA was also extracted.

Sequenced input: peripheral blood. The chain couples TRBV13 to TRBJ2-7; tentatively, D is TRBD1 or TRBD2 (7 bases each). This receptor was taken from a man in his forties or fifties with primary liver carcinoma and hepatitis B virus infection. The CDR3 nucleotides are TGTGCCAGCAGCTTAGGCCAGGGGGAGGGCTACGAGCAGTACTTC. Amino acid sequence: CASSLGQGEGYEQYF. Filled out from reference TRBV13 and TRBJ2-7, the complete variable domain reads AAGVIQSPRHLIKEKRETATLKCYPIPRHDTVYWYQQGPGQDPQFLISFYEKMQSDKGSIPDRFSAQQFSDYHSELNMSSLELGDSALYFCASSLGQGEGYEQYFGPGTRLTVT.